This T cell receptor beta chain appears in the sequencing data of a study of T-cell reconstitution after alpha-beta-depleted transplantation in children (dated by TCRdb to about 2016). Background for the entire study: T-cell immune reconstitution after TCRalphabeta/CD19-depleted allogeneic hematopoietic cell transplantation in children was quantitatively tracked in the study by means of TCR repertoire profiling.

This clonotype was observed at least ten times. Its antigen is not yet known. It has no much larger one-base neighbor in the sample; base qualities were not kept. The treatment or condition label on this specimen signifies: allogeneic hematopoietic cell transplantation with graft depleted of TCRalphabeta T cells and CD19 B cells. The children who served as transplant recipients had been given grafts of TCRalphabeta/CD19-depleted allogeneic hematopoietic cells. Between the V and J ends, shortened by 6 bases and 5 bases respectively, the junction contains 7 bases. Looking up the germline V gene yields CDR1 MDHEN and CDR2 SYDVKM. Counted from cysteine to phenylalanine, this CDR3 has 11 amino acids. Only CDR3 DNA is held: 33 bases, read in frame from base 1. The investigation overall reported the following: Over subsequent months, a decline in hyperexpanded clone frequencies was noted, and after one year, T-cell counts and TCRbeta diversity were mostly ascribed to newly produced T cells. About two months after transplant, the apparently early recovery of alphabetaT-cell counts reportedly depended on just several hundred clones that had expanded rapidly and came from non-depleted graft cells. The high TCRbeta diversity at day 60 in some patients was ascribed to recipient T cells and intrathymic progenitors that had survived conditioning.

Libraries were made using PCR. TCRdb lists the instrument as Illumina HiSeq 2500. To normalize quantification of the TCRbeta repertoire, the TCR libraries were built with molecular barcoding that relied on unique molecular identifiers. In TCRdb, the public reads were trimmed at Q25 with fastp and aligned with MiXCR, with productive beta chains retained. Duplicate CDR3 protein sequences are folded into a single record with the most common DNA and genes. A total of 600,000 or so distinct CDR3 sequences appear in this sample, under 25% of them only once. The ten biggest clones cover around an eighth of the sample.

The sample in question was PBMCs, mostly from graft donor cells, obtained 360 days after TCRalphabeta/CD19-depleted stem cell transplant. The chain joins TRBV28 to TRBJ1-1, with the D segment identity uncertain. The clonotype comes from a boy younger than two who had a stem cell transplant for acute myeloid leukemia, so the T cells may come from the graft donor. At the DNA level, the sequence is TGTGCCAGCAGGTTGGGTACTGAAGCTTTCTTT. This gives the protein CASRLGTEAFF. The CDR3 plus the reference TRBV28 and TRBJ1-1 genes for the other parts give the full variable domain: DVKVTQSSRYLVKRTGEKVFLECVQDMDHENMFWYRQDPGLGLRLIYFSYDVKMKEKGDIPEGYSVSREKKERFSLILESASTNQTSMYLCASRLGTEAFFGQGTRLTVV.